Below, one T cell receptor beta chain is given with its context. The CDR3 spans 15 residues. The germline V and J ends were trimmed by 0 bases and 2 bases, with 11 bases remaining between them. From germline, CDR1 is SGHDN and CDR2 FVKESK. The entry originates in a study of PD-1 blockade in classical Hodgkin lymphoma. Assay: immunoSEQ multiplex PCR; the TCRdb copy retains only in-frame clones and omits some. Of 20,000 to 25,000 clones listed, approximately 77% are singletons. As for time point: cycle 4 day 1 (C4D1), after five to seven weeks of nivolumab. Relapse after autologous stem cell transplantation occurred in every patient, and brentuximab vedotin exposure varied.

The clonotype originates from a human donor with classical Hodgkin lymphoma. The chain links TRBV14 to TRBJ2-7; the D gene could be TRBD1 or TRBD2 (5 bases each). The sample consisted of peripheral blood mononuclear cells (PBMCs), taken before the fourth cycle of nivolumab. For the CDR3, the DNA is TGTGCCAGCAGCCAAGATTTGAGGGGACCCTACGAGCAGTACTTC. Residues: CASSQDLRGPYEQYF.